This TCR beta chain was captured in a study of T cell responses to AZD1222 COVID-19 vaccine (TCRdb year 2021). About the investigation overall: AZD1222 recipients with second doses at about 4 weeks or about 12 weeks were pooled, because spike-specific TCR depth and breadth did not differ between schedules. A total of about 230 trial participants underwent TCR sequencing, of whom around 200 received two doses of AZD1222 and around 26 received two doses of the MenACWY control vaccine. Enrollment into the trials was organized by age into subgroups of 18-55, 56-69 and 70-plus years, and those subgroups contained roughly 150, 30 and 60 TCR-sequenced participants, respectively.

The CDR3 regions of human TCRbeta chains were analyzed by immunosequencing. Turning to the authors' computational methods: Repertoire TCRs were checked for matches against a reference library of SARS-CoV-2-specific TCRs that had been generated using the MIRA antigen-specificity platform. Breadth meant the fraction of unique TCRs that were SARS-CoV-2-associated, whereas depth meant the fraction of total T cells that were SARS-CoV-2-associated. Using the MIRA data, each spike-specific TCR was assigned both to the spike region to which the TCR was reactive and to a CD4 or CD8 class. Log10-transformed breadth and depth values were compared by one-way ANOVA with Sidak's multiple comparisons tests. TCRdb retrieved this table from immuneACCESS and kept in-frame rearrangements only. Not all clones are present; in checked studies, unresolved V genes account for under half, and no reason is known for the remainder. V, J and clone size are those of that table, while D and trimming were read from the DNA. The sample table holds around 28,000 clones, of which just under 80% were seen once. Clones ranked in the top ten supply about 5.3% of the sample.

Interpreted using the paper, the time point label stands for: baseline before first vaccination. The vaccinee samples were drawn from two UK trials, COV001 and COV002, one of which was a single-blind randomized controlled phase 2/3 trial testing AZD1222 (ChAdOx1 nCoV-19) in healthy adults. Trial participant PBMC samples were collected at day 0 and day 28 after the second dose for TCRbeta chain sequencing. Regarding this clone: Its specific antigen is unknown. No base quality values were provided; no much bigger clone lies one nucleotide off.

Ends trimmed: V by 3 bases, J by 1 base; bases unmatched to a gene: 3. The CDR3 numbers 15 residues from cysteine through phenylalanine. The DNA shown is the 45-base CDR3, in frame from base 1. From a lookup of the germline V gene (reference sequence), CDR1 and CDR2 are LNHDA and SQIVND. Broader findings and caveats from the paper: In the small 56-69-year group, the increase in depth fell short of significance, most likely because of low power. Reportedly, close to half of the unique spike-specific TCRs recognized epitopes lying outside the regions that are mutated in the B.1.351 and B.1.1.7 variants. Only six AZD1222 recipients were SARS-CoV-2 seropositive at baseline, limiting conclusions about previously exposed vaccinees. The vaccine-associated CD4 TCRs covered the entire spike protein, and the dominant responses fell in regions 160-218 and 743-854. A significant rise in spike-specific TCR breadth and depth was observed after two AZD1222 doses relative to day 0 and relative to MenACWY recipients. Participants were mostly white British and included more females than males, and it was suggested by the authors that clonal diversity may have been underestimated. Because no day 14 peak-response samples were available, the repertoires could be characterized only after the peak T cell response.

The rearrangement combines TRBV19 with TRBJ1-3, and 7 junction bases match TRBD1. The TCR originated in an adult in good health. This specimen was peripheral blood, taken on day 0 of AZD1222 vaccination. The CDR3 amino acid sequence is: CASSMGRGSGNTIYF. Read as DNA, the sequence is TGTGCCAGTAGTATGGGCAGGGGGTCTGGAAACACCATATATTTT.